This TCR beta chain was found in a study of blood T cells in healthy people across ages. The study's findings and limits: Relative to aged donors, long-lived donors carried more naive CD4+ cells and displayed higher diversity.

For the second PCR, which ran for about 7 to 11 cycles, a sample-barcoded 5' primer and a J-beta primer mix were used. TCRdb analysed the 5' RACE reads with MiXCR anew, one entry per CDR3 protein. Of 1.5 million to 2 million distinct CDR3 sequences in the sample, 35% to 50% were seen once. The CDR3 extends over 16 amino acids. Deletions cut 2 bases from V and 5 bases from J, with 16 bases between. Germline V gives CDR1 ENHRY, CDR2 SYGVKD. Regarding this clonotype: Its antigen remains unknown.

Sequenced sample: blood. This sequence was found in a human donor in good health. The chain combines TRBV10-3 with TRBJ1-5; D may be TRBD1 (6 bases). The DNA of the CDR3 is TGTGCCATCAGTGAGGAGGTCCGGGACAACGATCAGCCCCAGCATTTT. Translated: CAISEEVRDNDQPQHF.